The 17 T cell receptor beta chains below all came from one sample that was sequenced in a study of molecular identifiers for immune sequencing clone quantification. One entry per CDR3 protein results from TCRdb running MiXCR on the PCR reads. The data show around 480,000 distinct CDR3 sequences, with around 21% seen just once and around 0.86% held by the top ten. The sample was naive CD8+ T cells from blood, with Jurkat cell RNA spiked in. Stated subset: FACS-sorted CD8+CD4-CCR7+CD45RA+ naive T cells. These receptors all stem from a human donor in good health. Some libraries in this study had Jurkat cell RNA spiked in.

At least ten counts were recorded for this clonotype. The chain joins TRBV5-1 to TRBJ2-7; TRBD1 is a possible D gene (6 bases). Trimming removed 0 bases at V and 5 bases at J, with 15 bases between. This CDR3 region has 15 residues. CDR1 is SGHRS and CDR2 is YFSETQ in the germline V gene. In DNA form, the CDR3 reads TGCGCCAGCAGCTTGGCGGCCTCCGGGACAAACGAGCAGTACTTC. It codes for CASSLAASGTNEQYF.

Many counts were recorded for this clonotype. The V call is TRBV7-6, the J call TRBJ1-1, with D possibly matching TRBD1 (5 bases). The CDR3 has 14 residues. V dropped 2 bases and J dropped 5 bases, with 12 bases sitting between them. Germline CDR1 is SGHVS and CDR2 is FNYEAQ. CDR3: CASSLLTVGTEAFF. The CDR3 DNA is TGTGCCAGCAGCTTACTGACAGTTGGAACTGAAGCTTTCTTT.

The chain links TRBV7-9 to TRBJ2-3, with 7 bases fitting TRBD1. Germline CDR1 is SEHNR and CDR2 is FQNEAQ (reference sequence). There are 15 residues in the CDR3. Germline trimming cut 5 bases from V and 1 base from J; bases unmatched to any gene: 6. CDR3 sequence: CASSEQGSGTDTQYF. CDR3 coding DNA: TGTGCCAGCAGCGAACAGGGGTCTGGCACAGATACGCAGTATTTT. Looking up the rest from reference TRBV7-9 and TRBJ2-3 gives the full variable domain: DTGVSQNPRHKITKRGQNVTFRCDPISEHNRLYWYRQTLGQGPEFLTYFQNEAQLEKSRLLSDRFSAERPKGSFSTLEIQRTEQGDSAMYLCASSEQGSGTDTQYFGPGTRLTVL.

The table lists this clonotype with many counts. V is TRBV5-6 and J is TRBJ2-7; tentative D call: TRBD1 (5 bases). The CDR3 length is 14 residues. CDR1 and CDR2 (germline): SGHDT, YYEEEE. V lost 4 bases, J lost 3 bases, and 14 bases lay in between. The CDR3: CASSRAGQGYEQYF. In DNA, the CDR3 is TGTGCCAGCAGCCGAGCCGGACAAGGCTACGAGCAGTACTTC.

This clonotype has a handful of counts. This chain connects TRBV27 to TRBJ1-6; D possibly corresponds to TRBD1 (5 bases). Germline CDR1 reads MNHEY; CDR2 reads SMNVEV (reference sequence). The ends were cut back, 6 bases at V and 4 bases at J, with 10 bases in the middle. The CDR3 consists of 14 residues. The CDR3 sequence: CASRSGKYNSPLHF. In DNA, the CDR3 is TGTGCCAGCAGATCAGGGAAGTATAATTCACCCCTCCACTTT.

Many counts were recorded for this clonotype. CDR3 in amino acids: CASRVGTPNTGELFF. For the CDR3, the DNA is TGTGCCAGCAGAGTCGGGACGCCGAACACCGGGGAGCTGTTTTTT. This chain connects TRBV7-9 to TRBJ2-2; possibly TRBD1 or TRBD2 for D (5 bases each). V dropped 6 bases and J dropped 0 bases, with 11 bases sitting between them. Germline V gives CDR1 SEHNR, CDR2 FQNEAQ (reference sequence). The CDR3 has 15 residues.

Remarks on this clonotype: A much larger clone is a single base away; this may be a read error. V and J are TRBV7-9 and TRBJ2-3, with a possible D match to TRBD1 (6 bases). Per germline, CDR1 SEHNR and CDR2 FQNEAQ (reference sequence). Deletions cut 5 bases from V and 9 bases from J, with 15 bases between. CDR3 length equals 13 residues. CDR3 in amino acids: CASSDRPGETQYF. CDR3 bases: TGTGCCAGCAGCGACAGGCCCGGCGAGACGCAGTATTTT.

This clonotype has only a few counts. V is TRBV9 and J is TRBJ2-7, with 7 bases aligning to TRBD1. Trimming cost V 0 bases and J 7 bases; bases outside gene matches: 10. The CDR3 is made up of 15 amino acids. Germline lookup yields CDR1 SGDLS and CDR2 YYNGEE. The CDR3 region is CASSVEGTGVDEQYF. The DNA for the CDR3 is TGTGCCAGCAGCGTAGAGGGAACAGGGGTGGATGAGCAGTACTTC. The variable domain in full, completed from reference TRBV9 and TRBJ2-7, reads DSGVTQTPKHLITATGQRVTLRCSPRSGDLSVYWYQQSLDQGLQFLIQYYNGEERAKGNILERFSAQQFPDLHSELNLSSLELGDSALYFCASSVEGTGVDEQYFGPGTRLTVT.

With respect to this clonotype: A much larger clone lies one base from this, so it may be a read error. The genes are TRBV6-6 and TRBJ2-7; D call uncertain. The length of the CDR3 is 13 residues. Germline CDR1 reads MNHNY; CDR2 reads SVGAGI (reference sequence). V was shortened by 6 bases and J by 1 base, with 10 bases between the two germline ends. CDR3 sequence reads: CASSPSKSYEQYF. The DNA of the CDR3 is TGTGCCAGCAGCCCGTCCAAGTCCTACGAGCAGTACTTC.

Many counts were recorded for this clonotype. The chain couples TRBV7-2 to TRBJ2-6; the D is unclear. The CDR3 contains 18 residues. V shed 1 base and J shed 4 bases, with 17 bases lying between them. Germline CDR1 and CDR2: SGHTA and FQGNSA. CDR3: CASSLEVRVSSGANVLTF. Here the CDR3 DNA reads TGTGCCAGCAGCTTAGAAGTAAGGGTATCGTCCGGGGCCAACGTCCTGACTTTC.

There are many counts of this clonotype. CDR3 sequence (DNA): TGTGCCAGCAGTTCCCGAGCGGGAGTCTCAGATACGCAGTATTTT. Protein product: CASSSRAGVSDTQYF. The chain uses TRBV12-3 or TRBV12-4 and TRBJ2-3; 8 bases map to TRBD2. The CDR3 extends over 15 amino acids. V trimming: 4 bases; J trimming: 4 bases; junction bases outside the gene matches: 7.

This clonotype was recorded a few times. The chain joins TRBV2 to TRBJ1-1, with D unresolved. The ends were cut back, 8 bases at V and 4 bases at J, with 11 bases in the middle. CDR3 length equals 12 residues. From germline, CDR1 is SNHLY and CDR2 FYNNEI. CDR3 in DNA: TGTGCCAGCCTGGGTTTCTTCACTGAAGCTTTCTTT. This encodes CASLGFFTEAFF.

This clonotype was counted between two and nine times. As DNA, the CDR3 is TGTGCCAGTAGTCAGGGATATGAGCAGTTCTTC. Amino acid sequence: CASSQGYEQFF. The chain carries TRBV19 and TRBJ2-1; tentatively, D is TRBD1 (5 bases). The CDR3 extends over 11 amino acids. Trimming cost V 5 bases and J 8 bases, with 7 bases left between them. CDR1 is LNHDA, CDR2 SQIVND, per germline (reference sequence).

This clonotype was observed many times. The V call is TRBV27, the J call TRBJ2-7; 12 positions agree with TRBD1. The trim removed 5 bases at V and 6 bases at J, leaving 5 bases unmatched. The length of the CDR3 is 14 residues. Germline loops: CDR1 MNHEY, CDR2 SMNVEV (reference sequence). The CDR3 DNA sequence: TGTGCCAGCAGTCTCGGGACAGGGGGCGTCGAGCAGTACTTC. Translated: CASSLGTGGVEQYF.

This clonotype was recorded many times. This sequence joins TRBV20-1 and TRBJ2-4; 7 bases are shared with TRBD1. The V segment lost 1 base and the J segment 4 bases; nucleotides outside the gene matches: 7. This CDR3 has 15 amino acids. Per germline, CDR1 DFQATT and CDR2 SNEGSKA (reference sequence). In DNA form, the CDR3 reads TGCAGTGCTAGAGGAGCCGGGACAGAAAAAAACATTCAGTACTTC. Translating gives CSARGAGTEKNIQYF.

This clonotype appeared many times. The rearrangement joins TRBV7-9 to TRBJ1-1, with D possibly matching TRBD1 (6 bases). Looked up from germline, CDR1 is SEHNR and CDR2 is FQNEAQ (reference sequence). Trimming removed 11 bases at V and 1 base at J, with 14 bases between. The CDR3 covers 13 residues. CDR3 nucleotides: TGTGCCGGCGAGGACAGAGAGAACACTGAAGCTTTCTTT. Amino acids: CAGEDRENTEAFF.

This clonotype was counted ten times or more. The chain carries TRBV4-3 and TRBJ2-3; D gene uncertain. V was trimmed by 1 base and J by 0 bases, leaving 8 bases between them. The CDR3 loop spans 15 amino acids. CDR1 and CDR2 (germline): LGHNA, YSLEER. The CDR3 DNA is TGCGCCAGCAGCCAAGGTTCGACTAGCACAGATACGCAGTATTTT. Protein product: CASSQGSTSTDTQYF.